The next 10 T cell receptor beta chains were all read from a single sample in a study of blood T cell repertoires in COVID-19. Data came from immunoSEQ multiplex PCR; TCRdb stores just in-frame clones and leaves some out. The repertoire holds about 67,000 clones, with 70% to 85% as singletons. The material sequenced was peripheral blood. All receptors come from a human donor in a cohort sampled during active COVID-19.

The CDR3 loop reads CASSLVQTGTDEQFF. Here the CDR3 DNA reads TGTGCCAGCAGCTTAGTGCAGACAGGAACCGATGAGCAGTTCTTC. V gene TRBV7-9 combines with J gene TRBJ2-1; the D gene is possibly TRBD1 (6 bases). Between the trimmed V and J ends, which lost 1 base and 8 bases, there was a span of 15 bases. Germline-derived CDR1 and CDR2 are SEHNR and FQNEAQ (reference sequence). The CDR3 has 15 residues.

The V and J genes are TRBV7-2 and TRBJ2-5; D uncertain. V lost 7 bases to trimming and J lost 5 bases, with 11 bases between them. Germline CDR1 is SGHTA and CDR2 is FQGNSA. This CDR3 comprises 12 residues. Written as DNA, the CDR3 is TGTGCCAGCACCCGAAGTCGGGAGACCCAGTACTTC. Encoded protein: CASTRSRETQYF.

The genes are TRBV7-9 and TRBJ2-5, with TRBD2 matching over 11 bases. Germline assignment: CDR1 SEHNR and CDR2 FQNEAQ (reference sequence). V was pared by 5 bases and J by 9 bases, with 14 bases of the junction left unmatched. The CDR3 length is 16 residues. Here the CDR3 DNA reads TGTGCCAGCAGCCCATTGACTAGCGGGGCACCGGGGCCCCAGTACTTC. Protein sequence: CASSPLTSGAPGPQYF.

V usage is TRBV11-2 and J usage is TRBJ2-1, with D possibly being TRBD1 (6 bases). Trimming pared 6 bases from V and 0 bases from J, leaving 21 bases between. Germline lookup yields CDR1 SGHAT and CDR2 FQNNGV. There are 18 residues in the CDR3. CDR3 in amino acids: CASSPHPGQSSSYNEQFF. CDR3 coding DNA: TGTGCCAGCAGTCCCCACCCCGGACAGTCGAGCTCCTACAATGAGCAGTTCTTC. The full variable domain, in which reference TRBV11-2 and TRBJ2-1 provide the parts outside the CDR3, is EAGVAQSPRYKIIEKRQSVAFWCNPISGHATLYWYQQILGQGPKLLIQFQNNGVVDDSQLPKDRFSAERLKGVDSTLKIQPAKLEDSAVYLCASSPHPGQSSSYNEQFFGPGTRLTVL.

CDR3 region: CASRGRQGTGELFF. The CDR3 region has the DNA TGTGCCAGCAGAGGTAGACAGGGAACGGGGGAGCTGTTTTTT. J is TRBJ2-2 and V is TRBV7-8; TRBD1 matches 7 bases. Germline trimming cut 6 bases from V and 8 bases from J; bases unmatched to any gene: 9. Germline CDR1 and CDR2: SGHVS and FQNEAQ. The CDR3 totals 14 residues.

The chain combines TRBV4-2 with TRBJ1-1; 11 bases agree with TRBD1. The CDR3 consists of 16 residues. From germline, CDR1 is LGHNA and CDR2 YNFKEQ. The trim removed 4 bases at V and 4 bases at J, leaving 8 bases unmatched. DNA for the CDR3: TGTGCCAGCAGCCTCGAAACCGGGACAGGGGGCACTGAAGCTTTCTTT. It translates to CASSLETGTGGTEAFF.

The rearrangement links TRBV6-1 to TRBJ1-3, with 8 bases that match TRBD1. The CDR3 is made up of 16 amino acids. Unmatched junction bases numbered 4, after V lost 1 base and J lost 2 bases. CDR1 and CDR2 (germline): MNHNS, SASEGT. The chain's CDR3 is CASSEGQGRAGNTIYF. The CDR3 bases are TGTGCCAGCAGTGAAGGACAGGGGAGGGCTGGAAACACCATATATTTT.

The chain carries TRBV6-2 or TRBV6-3 and TRBJ2-2; 8 bases agree with TRBD2. Germline trimming cut 0 bases from V and 4 bases from J; bases unmatched to any gene: 13. Germline V gene data show CDR1 as MNHEY and CDR2 as SVGEGT. The CDR3 spans 19 residues. The CDR3 spells CASSYSTRSGGRGTGELFF. CDR3 sequence (DNA): TGTGCCAGCAGTTACTCGACCCGATCGGGGGGGCGGGGCACCGGGGAGCTGTTTTTT.

This sequence joins TRBV10-3 and TRBJ2-3; TRBD2 is a possible D gene (5 bases). Trimming took off 5 bases at V and 0 bases at J, with 6 bases between the two ends. The germline CDR1 and CDR2 sequences are ENHRY and SYGVKD. The CDR3 length is 13 residues. CDR3 DNA: TGTGCCATCAGTCTAGCTAGCACAGATACGCAGTATTTT. This codes for CAISLASTDTQYF.

The V and J genes are TRBV7-8 and TRBJ2-5; 11 nucleotides line up with TRBD2. This CDR3 is built from 16 residues. From germline, CDR1 is SGHVS and CDR2 FQNEAQ. The V gene end was trimmed by 1 base and the J gene end by 5 bases; junction bases not matched to a gene: 6. Here the CDR3 reads CASSLERLAGPETQYF. In DNA, the CDR3 is TGTGCCAGCAGCTTAGAACGACTAGCGGGGCCGGAGACCCAGTACTTC.